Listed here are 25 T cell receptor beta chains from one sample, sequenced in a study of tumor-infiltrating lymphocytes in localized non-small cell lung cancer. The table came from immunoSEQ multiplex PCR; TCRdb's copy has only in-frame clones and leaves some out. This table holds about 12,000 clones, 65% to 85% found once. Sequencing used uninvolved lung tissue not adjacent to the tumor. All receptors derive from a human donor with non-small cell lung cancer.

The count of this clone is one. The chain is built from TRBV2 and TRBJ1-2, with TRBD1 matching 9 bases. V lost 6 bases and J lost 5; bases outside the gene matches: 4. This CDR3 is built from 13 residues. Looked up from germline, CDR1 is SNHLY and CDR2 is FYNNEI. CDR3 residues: CASSPGTGYGYTF. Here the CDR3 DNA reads TGTGCCAGCAGCCCGGGGACAGGGTATGGCTACACCTTC. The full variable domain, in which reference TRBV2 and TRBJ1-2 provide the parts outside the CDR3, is EPEVTQTPSHQVTQMGQEVILRCVPISNHLYFYWYRQILGQKVEFLVSFYNNEISEKSEIFDDQFSVERPDGSNFTLKIRSTKLEDSAMYFCASSPGTGYGYTFGSGTRLTVV.

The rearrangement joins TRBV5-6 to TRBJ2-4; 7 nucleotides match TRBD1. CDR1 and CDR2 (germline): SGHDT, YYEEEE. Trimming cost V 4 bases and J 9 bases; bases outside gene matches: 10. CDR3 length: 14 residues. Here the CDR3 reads CASSQGVSGFIQYF. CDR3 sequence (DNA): TGTGCCAGCAGCCAGGGGGTTTCGGGTTTCATTCAGTACTTC.

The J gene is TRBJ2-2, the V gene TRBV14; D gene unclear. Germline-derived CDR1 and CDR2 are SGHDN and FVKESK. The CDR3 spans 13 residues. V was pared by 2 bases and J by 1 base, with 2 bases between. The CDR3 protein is CASSQQNTGELFF. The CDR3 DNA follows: TGTGCCAGCAGCCAACAGAACACCGGGGAGCTGTTTTTT.

CDR3 in amino acids: CASRAIQGNTEAFF. CDR3 nucleotides: TGTGCCAGCAGGGCTATACAGGGGAACACTGAAGCTTTCTTT. V usage is TRBV9 and J usage is TRBJ1-1, with D perhaps TRBD1 (6 bases). The CDR3 runs to 14 residues. V dropped 5 bases and J dropped 1 base, with 12 bases sitting between them. CDR1 is SGDLS, CDR2 YYNGEE, per germline. Together with reference TRBV9 and TRBJ1-1, the CDR3 gives the full variable domain: DSGVTQTPKHLITATGQRVTLRCSPRSGDLSVYWYQQSLDQGLQFLIQYYNGEERAKGNILERFSAQQFPDLHSELNLSSLELGDSALYFCASRAIQGNTEAFFGQGTRLTVV.

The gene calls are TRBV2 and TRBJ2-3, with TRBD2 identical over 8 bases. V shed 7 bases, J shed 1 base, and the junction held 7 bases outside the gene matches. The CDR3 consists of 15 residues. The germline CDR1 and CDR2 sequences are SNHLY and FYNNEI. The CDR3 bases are TGTGCCAGCACCAAGCGGGGGATAGGCACAGATACGCAGTATTTT. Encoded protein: CASTKRGIGTDTQYF.

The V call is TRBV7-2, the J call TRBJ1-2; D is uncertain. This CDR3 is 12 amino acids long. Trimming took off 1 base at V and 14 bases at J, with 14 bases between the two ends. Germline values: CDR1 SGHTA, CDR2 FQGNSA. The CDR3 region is CASSLEGFPRTF. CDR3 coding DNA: TGTGCCAGCAGCTTAGAAGGGTTCCCTAGAACCTTC.

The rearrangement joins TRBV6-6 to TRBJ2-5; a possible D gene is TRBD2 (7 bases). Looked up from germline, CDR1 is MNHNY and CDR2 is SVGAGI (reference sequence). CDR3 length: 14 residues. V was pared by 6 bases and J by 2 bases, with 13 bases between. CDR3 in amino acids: CASSMGGGQETQYF. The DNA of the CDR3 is TGTGCCAGCAGCATGGGAGGGGGACAAGAGACCCAGTACTTC.

The CDR3 coding sequence is TGTGCCAGTAGTGTCGACACCGATTCACCCCTCCACTTT. Protein: CASSVDTDSPLHF. The chain has TRBV19 and TRBJ1-6; unclear D gene. The length of the CDR3 is 13 residues. Germline CDR1 LNHDA, CDR2 SQIVND (reference sequence). Trimming removed 5 bases at V and 8 bases at J, with 10 bases between. The whole variable domain, filled in from reference TRBV19 and TRBJ1-6, reads DGGITQSPKYLFRKEGQNVTLSCEQNLNHDAMYWYRQDPGQGLRLIYYSQIVNDFQKGDIAEGYSVSREKKESFPLTVTSAQKNPTAFYLCASSVDTDSPLHFGNGTRLTVT.

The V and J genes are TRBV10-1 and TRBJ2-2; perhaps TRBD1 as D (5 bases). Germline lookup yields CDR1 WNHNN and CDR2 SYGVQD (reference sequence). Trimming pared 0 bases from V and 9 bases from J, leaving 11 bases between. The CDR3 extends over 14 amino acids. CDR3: CASSESTGTRELFF. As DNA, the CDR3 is TGCGCCAGCAGTGAGTCCACAGGAACCAGGGAGCTGTTTTTT.

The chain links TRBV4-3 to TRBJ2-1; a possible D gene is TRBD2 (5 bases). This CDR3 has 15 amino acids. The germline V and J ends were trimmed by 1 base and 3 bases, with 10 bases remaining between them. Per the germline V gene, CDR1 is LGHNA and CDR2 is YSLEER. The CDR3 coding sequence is TGCGCCAGCAGCCAAGTGAGGGTAAACTACAATGAGCAGTTCTTC. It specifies CASSQVRVNYNEQFF.

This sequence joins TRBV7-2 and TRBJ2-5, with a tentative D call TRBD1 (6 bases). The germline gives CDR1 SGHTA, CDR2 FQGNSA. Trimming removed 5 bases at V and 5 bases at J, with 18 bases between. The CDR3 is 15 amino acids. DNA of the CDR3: TGTGCCAGCAGCCCAGGGGTTGGGGCTCGGGAGACCCAGTACTTC. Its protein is CASSPGVGARETQYF.

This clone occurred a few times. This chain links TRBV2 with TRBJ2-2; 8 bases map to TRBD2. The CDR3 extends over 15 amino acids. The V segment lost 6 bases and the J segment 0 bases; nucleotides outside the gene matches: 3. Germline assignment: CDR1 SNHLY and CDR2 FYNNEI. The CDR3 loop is CASSLSGANTGELFF. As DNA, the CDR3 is TGTGCCAGCAGCCTTAGCGGGGCGAACACCGGGGAGCTGTTTTTT.

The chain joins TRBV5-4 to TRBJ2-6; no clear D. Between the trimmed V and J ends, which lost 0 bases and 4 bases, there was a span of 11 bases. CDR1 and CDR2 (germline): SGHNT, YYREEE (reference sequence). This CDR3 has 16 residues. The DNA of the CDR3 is TGTGCCAGCAGCTTGGACGCGGCCCCGGGGGCCAACGTCCTGACTTTC. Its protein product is CASSLDAAPGANVLTF.

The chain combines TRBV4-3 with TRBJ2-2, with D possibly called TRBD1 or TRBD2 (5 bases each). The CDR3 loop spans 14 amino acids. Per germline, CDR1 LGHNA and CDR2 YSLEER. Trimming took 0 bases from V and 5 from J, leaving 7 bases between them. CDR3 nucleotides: TGCGCCAGCAGCCAAGACTGGGGGACCGGGGAGCTGTTTTTT. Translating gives CASSQDWGTGELFF.

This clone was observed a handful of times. The CDR3 sequence is CASARANYGYTF. The CDR3 nucleotides are TGTGCCAGCGCCAGGGCTAACTATGGCTACACCTTC. V and J are TRBV6-5 and TRBJ1-2; D is perhaps TRBD1 (5 bases). The CDR3 consists of 12 residues. Trimming removed 8 bases at V and 0 bases at J, with 7 bases between. The germline gives CDR1 MNHEY, CDR2 SVGAGI.

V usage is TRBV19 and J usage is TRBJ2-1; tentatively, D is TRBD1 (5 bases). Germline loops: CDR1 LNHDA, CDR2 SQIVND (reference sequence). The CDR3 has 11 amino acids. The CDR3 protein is CATDTQGEQFF. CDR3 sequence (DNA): TGTGCTACGGACACCCAGGGTGAGCAGTTCTTC.

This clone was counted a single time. CDR3 DNA: TGTGCCACCAGCAGCCGGGACAGGGGGCTTGGGAATGAGCAGTTCTTC. Translation gives CATSSRDRGLGNEQFF. The chain has TRBV15 and TRBJ2-1, with 12 bases fitting TRBD1. Germline CDR1 is LNHNV and CDR2 is YYDKDF (reference sequence). Trimming took 3 bases from V and 7 from J; bases not matched to a gene: 7. The CDR3 has 16 amino acids. Filled out from reference TRBV15 and TRBJ2-1, the complete variable domain reads DAMVIQNPRYQVTQFGKPVTLSCSQTLNHNVMYWYQQKSSQAPKLLFHYYDKDFNNEADTPDNFQSRRPNTSFCFLDIRSPGLGDTAMYLCATSSRDRGLGNEQFFGPGTRLTVL.

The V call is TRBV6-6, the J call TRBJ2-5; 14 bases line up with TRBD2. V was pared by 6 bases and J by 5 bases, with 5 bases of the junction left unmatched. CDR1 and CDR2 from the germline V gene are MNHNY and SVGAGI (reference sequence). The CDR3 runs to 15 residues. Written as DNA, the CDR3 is TGTGCCAGCAGCGGACTAGCGGGGGGTATCGAGACCCAGTACTTC. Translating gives CASSGLAGGIETQYF.

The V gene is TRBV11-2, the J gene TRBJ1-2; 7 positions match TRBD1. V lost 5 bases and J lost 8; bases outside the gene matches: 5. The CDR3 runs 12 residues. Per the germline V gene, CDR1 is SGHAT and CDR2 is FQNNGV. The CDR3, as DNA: TGTGCCAGCAGCGAGGACAGGCGAGGCTACACCTTC. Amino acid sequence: CASSEDRRGYTF.

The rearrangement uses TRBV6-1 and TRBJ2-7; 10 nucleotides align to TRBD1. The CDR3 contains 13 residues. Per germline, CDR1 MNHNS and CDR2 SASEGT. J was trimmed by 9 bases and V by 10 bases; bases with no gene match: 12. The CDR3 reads CATRDRGDRAQYF. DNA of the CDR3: TGTGCCACCCGGGACAGGGGAGATAGGGCGCAGTACTTC.

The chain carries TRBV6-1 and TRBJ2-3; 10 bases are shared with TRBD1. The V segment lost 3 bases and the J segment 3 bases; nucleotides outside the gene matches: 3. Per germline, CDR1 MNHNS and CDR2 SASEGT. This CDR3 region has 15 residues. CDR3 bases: TGTGCCAGCAGTGAGCCGGGACAGGGGACAGATACGCAGTATTTT. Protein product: CASSEPGQGTDTQYF.

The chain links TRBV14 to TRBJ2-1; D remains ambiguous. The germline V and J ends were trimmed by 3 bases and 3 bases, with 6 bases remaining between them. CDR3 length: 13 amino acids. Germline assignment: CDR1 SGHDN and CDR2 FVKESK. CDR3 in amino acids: CASSQNFYNEQFF. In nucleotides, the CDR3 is TGTGCCAGCAGCCAGAACTTCTACAATGAGCAGTTCTTC.

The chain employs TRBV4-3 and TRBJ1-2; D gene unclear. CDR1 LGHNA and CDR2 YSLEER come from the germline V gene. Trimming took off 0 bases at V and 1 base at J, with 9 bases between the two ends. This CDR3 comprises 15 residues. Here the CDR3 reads CASSQDLPVNYGYTF. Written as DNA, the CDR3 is TGCGCCAGCAGCCAAGATCTCCCAGTTAACTATGGCTACACCTTC.

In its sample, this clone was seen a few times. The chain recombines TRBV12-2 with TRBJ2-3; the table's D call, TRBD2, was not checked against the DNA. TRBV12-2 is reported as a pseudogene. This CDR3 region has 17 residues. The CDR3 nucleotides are TGTGCAAGTCGCTCCCCTAAAGTGACGGGGTCCACAGATACGCAGTATTTT. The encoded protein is CASRSPKVTGSTDTQYF.

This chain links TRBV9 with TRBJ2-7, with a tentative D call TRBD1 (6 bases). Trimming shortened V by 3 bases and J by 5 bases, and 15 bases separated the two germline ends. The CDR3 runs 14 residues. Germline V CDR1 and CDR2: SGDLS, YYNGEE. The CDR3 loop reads CASSERDKLNEQYF. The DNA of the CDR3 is TGTGCCAGCAGCGAACGGGACAAGCTAAACGAGCAGTACTTC.